These 2 T cell receptor beta chains were sequenced from one sample in a study of T cell responses to AZD1222 COVID-19 vaccine. The repertoire was sequenced with immunoSEQ multiplex PCR; TCRdb's copy has only in-frame clones and lacks some. The table has some 100,000 clones, approximately 91% seen once. The source was peripheral blood, collected on day 0 of AZD1222 vaccination. The source of these receptors is an adult in good health.

V and J are TRBV5-1 and TRBJ2-1; TRBD2 aligns across 8 bases. The CDR3 is made up of 13 amino acids. Germline values: CDR1 SGHRS, CDR2 YFSETQ. J lost 10 bases, V lost 4 bases, and 7 bases had no gene match. CDR3 sequence: CASSAGGGAEQFF. The CDR3 nucleotides read TGCGCCAGCAGCGCGGGGGGCGGCGCCGAGCAGTTCTTC.

For the CDR3, the DNA is TGTGCCAGACCGACGGGGGAGGTGCTGATGTGGCAGTTCTTC. It codes for CARPTGEVLMWQFF. V is TRBV19 and J is TRBJ2-1; TRBD2 might be the D (6 bases). The germline V and J ends were trimmed by 9 bases and 12 bases, with 24 bases remaining between them. The CDR3 spans 14 residues. Germline CDR1 LNHDA, CDR2 SQIVND (reference sequence). Full variable domain (remainder filled in from reference TRBV19 and TRBJ2-1): DGGITQSPKYLFRKEGQNVTLSCEQNLNHDAMYWYRQDPGQGLRLIYYSQIVNDFQKGDIAEGYSVSREKKESFPLTVTSAQKNPTAFYLCARPTGEVLMWQFFGPGTRLTVL.